This record covers a single TCR beta chain. What it binds is not known. The PCR employed 60 Vbeta primers together with 13 Jbeta primers. The protocol was immunoSEQ multiplex PCR, while the TCRdb copy is restricted to in-frame clones and leaves out a portion. This sample's table has 150,000 to 200,000 clones. The data belong to a study of cytomegalovirus exposure and HLA in healthy donors. Study results and limitations: A later analysis linked a missense DCLRE1C variant to TCR beta V- and J-gene trimming.

The V end lost 2 bases, the J end lost 5 bases, and 10 bases lay between the germline ends. Germline CDR1 reads MNHEY; CDR2 reads SVGAGI. This CDR3 is built from 14 residues. Sequencing was performed on PBMCs. The chain is built from TRBV6-5 and TRBJ2-1; perhaps TRBD2 as D (5 bases). The TCR sequence derives from a young man in good health and CMV-seronegative. The CDR3 sequence is CASSYRGFDNEQFF. The CDR3 nucleotides are TGTGCCAGCAGTTACAGAGGGTTCGACAATGAGCAGTTCTTC.